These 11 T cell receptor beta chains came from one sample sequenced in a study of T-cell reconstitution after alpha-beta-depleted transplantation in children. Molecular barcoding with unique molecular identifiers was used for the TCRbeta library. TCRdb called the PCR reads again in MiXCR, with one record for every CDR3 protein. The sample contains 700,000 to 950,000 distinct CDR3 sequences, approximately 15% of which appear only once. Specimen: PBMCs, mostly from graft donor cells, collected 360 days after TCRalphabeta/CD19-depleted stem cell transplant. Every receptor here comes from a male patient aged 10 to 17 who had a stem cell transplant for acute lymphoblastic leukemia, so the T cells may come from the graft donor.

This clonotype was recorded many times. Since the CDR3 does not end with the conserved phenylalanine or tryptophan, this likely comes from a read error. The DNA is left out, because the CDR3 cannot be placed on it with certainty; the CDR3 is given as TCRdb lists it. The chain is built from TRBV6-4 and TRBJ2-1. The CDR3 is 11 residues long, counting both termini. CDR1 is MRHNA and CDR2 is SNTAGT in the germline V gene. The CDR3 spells CASSGVRTVLL.

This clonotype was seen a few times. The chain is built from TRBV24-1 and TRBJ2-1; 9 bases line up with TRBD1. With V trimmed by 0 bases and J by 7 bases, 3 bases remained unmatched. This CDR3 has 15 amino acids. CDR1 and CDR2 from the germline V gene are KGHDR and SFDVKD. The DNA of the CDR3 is TGTGCCACCAGTGATTTGCACGGACAGGGGAATGAGCAGTTCTTC. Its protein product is CATSDLHGQGNEQFF.

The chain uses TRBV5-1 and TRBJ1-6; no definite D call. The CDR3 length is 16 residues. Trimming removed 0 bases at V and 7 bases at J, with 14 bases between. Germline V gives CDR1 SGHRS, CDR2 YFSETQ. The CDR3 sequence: CASSLESAGGNSPLHF. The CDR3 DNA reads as TGCGCCAGCAGCTTGGAGTCAGCGGGAGGAAATTCACCCCTCCACTTT.

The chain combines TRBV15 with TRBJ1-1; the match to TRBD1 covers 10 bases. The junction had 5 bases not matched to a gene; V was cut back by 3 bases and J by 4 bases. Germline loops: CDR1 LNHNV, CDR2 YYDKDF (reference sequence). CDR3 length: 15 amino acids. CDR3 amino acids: CATSSDRGPSTEAFF. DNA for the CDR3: TGTGCCACCAGCAGTGACAGGGGGCCGAGCACTGAAGCTTTCTTT.

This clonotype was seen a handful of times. CDR3 nucleotides: TGCAGCGTTAACCGTGCGATGACCGGTCTGGAGACCCAGTACTTC. This encodes CSVNRAMTGLETQYF. The chain recombines TRBV29-1 with TRBJ2-5, with D hard to call. Germline V lookup: CDR1 SQVTM, CDR2 ANQGSEA. The V end was cut by 5 bases, the J end by 5 bases, with 21 bases between. This CDR3 comprises 15 residues. The entire variable domain, with the rest obtained from reference TRBV29-1 and TRBJ2-5, is as follows: SAVISQKPSRDICQRGTSLTIQCQVDSQVTMMFWYRQQPGQSLTLIATANQGSEATYESGFVIDKFPISRPNLTFSTLTVSNMSPEDSSIYLCSVNRAMTGLETQYFGPGTRLLVL.

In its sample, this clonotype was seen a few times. CDR3 protein: CASSLPGLAGRTDTGELFF. CDR3 nucleotide sequence: TGTGCCAGCAGCTTACCGGGACTAGCGGGAAGAACAGACACCGGGGAGCTGTTTTTT. The rearrangement joins TRBV7-3 to TRBJ2-2; 13 bases line up with TRBD2. Germline assignment: CDR1 SGHTA and CDR2 FQGTGA. The CDR3 totals 19 residues. With V trimmed by 2 bases and J by 3 bases, 9 bases remained unmatched.

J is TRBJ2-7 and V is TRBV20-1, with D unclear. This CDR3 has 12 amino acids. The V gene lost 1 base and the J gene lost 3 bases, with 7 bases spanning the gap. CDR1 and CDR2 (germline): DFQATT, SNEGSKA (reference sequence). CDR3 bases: TGCAGTGCTAGAGGTACCGTCTACGAGCAGTACTTC. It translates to CSARGTVYEQYF.

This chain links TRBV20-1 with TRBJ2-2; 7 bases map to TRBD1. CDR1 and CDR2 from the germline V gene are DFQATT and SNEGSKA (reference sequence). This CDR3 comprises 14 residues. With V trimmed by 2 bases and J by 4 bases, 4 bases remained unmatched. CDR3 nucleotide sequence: TGCAGTGCTAGAAGGGACAGCTTCACCGGGGAGCTGTTTTTT. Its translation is CSARRDSFTGELFF.

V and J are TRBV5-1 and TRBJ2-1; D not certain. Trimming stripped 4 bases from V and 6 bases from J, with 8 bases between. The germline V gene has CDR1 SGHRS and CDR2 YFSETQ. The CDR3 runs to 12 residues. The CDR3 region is CASSQNPNEQFF. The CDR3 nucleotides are TGCGCCAGCAGCCAGAACCCCAATGAGCAGTTCTTC.

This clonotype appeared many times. The CDR3 loop is CASSFGGQENEKLFF. CDR3 sequence (DNA): TGCGCCAGCAGCTTCGGGGGACAAGAGAATGAAAAACTGTTTTTT. The chain employs TRBV5-1 and TRBJ1-4, with TRBD1 as a possible D gene (6 bases). The V end lost 2 bases, the J end lost 5 bases, and 13 bases lay between the germline ends. CDR1 and CDR2 (germline): SGHRS, YFSETQ. The CDR3 has 15 amino acids. The full variable domain, its missing parts supplied by reference TRBV5-1 and TRBJ1-4, is KAGVTQTPRYLIKTRGQQVTLSCSPISGHRSVSWYQQTPGQGLQFLFEYFSETQRNKGNFPGRFSGRQFSNSRSEMNVSTLELGDSALYLCASSFGGQENEKLFFGSGTQLSVL.

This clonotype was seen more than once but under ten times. CDR3 coding DNA: TGTGCCAGCAGTATTGCTAGCGGGAGACGAACGGCAGATACGCAGTATTTT. This gives the protein CASSIASGRRTADTQYF. This chain uses TRBV6-2 or TRBV6-3 with TRBJ2-3; 10 bases line up with TRBD2. Germline CDR1 is MNHEY and CDR2 is SVGEGT. V lost 5 bases, J lost 4 bases, and 12 bases stayed unmatched. The CDR3 has 17 residues.